This T cell receptor (beta chain) was observed in a study of blood T cells in healthy people across ages. V lost 0 bases and J lost 2, with 13 bases in between. Germline CDR1 reads MNHEY; CDR2 reads SMNVEV (reference sequence). The CDR3 is made up of 16 amino acids. Next came a second PCR, run for about 7 to 12 cycles, which used a sample-barcoded 5' primer along with a J-beta primer mix. TCRdb reprocessed the 5' RACE reads via MiXCR and lists one record per CDR3 protein. The sample lists about 930,000 distinct CDR3 sequences, just under 30% occurring once. The sample also formed part of further work on T cells of mothers and their children.

The clonotype originates from a middle-aged woman in good health. Sequencing was carried out using blood. The chain uses TRBV27 and TRBJ1-2; D unclear. The CDR3 DNA reads as TGTGCCAGCAGTTTATCGTCTGGGCTCGGCAACTATGGCTACACCTTC. This encodes CASSLSSGLGNYGYTF.